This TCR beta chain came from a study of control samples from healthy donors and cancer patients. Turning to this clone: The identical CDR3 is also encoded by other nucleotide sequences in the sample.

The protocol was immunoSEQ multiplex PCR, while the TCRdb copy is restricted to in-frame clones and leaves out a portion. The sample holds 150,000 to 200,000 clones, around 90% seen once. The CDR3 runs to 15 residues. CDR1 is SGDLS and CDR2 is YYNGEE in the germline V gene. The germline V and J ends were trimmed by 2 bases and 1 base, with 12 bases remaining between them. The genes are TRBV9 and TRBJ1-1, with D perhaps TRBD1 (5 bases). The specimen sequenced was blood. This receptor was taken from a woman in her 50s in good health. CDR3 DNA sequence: TGTGCCAGCAGCGTGGGCGGACAAGCGAACACTGAAGCTTTCTTT. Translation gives CASSVGGQANTEAFF.